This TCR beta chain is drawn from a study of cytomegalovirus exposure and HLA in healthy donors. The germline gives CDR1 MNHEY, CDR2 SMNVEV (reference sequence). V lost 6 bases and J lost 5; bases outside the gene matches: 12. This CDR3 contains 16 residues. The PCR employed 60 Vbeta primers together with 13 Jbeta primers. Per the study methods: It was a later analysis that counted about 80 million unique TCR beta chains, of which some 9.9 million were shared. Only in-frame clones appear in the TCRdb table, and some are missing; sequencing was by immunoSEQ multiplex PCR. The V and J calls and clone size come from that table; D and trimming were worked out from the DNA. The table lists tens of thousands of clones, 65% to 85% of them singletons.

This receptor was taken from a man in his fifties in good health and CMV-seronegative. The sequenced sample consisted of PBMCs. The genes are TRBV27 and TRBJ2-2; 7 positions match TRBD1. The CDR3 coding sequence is TGTGCCAGCAGCACTAAAGACAGGGAGTCAACCGGGGAGCTGTTTTTT. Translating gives CASSTKDRESTGELFF.